This is a list of T cell receptor beta chains from one sample in a study of neurological immune-mediated disorders. Using its own MiXCR run on the 5' RACE reads, TCRdb lists one record per CDR3 protein. The table includes 20,000 to 25,000 distinct CDR3 sequences, roughly 15% detected once. Material for sequencing was PBMCs. The receptors come from a female donor with HTLV-1-associated myelopathy (HAM/TSP). Each CDR3 is given with its conserved first and last residue. The D gene is left open where the match is weak. Expanded clones are given a class, and other clones once, few, many or no size at all.

abundance: few; d_gene: TRBD2; v_gene: TRBV30; j_gene: TRBJ2-1; CDR3aa: CACPAGGPFGEQFF; CDR3nt: TGTGCCTGTCCAGCGGGGGGGCCCTTCGGTGAGCAGTTCTTC
abundance: NA; d_gene: NA; v_gene: TRBV27; j_gene: TRBJ1-5; CDR3aa: CASSLSTARGQPQHF; CDR3nt: TGTGCCAGCAGTTTATCCACTGCCCGGGGTCAGCCCCAGCATTTT
abundance: NA; d_gene: NA; v_gene: TRBV7-2; j_gene: TRBJ2-3; CDR3aa: CASSLVSSTDTQYF; CDR3nt: TGTGCCAGCAGCTTAGTGAGCAGCACAGATACGCAGTATTTT
abundance: many; d_gene: NA; v_gene: TRBV6-6; j_gene: TRBJ2-1; CDR3aa: CASSYGDLTVYNEQFF; CDR3nt: TGTGCCAGCAGTTACGGGGACCTGACGGTGTACAATGAGCAGTTCTTC
abundance: many; d_gene: NA; v_gene: TRBV30; j_gene: TRBJ2-2; CDR3aa: CAWTTAGSGELFF; CDR3nt: TGTGCCTGGACTACGGCAGGGTCCGGGGAGCTGTTTTTT
abundance: many; d_gene: NA; v_gene: TRBV20-1; j_gene: TRBJ2-3; CDR3aa: CSASPRAGPTDTQYF; CDR3nt: TGCAGTGCTAGCCCACGCGCGGGACCCACAGATACGCAGTATTTT
abundance: NA; d_gene: TRBD1; v_gene: TRBV19; j_gene: TRBJ1-6; CDR3aa: CASSSTGRASPLHF; CDR3nt: TGTGCCAGTAGTTCGACAGGGAGGGCGTCACCCCTCCACTTT
abundance: NA; d_gene: TRBD2; v_gene: TRBV20-1; j_gene: TRBJ2-1; CDR3aa: CSARDSGVQFF; CDR3nt: TGCAGTGCTAGAGATAGCGGGGTGCAGTTCTTC
abundance: many; d_gene: NA; v_gene: TRBV5-6; j_gene: TRBJ2-3; CDR3aa: CASSKQGTDTQYF; CDR3nt: TGTGCCAGCAGCAAGCAGGGTACAGATACGCAGTATTTT
abundance: many; d_gene: TRBD1; v_gene: TRBV20-1; j_gene: TRBJ2-2; CDR3aa: CSARDRDRDAGELFF; CDR3nt: TGCAGTGCTAGAGACCGGGACAGGGACGCCGGGGAGCTGTTTTTT
abundance: many; d_gene: NA; v_gene: TRBV6-4; j_gene: TRBJ2-1; CDR3aa: CASSDKAENNEQFF; CDR3nt: TGTGCCAGCAGTGACAAGGCAGAGAACAATGAGCAGTTCTTC
abundance: many; d_gene: TRBD2; v_gene: TRBV5-1; j_gene: TRBJ2-7; CDR3aa: CASNRQAGAYEQYF; CDR3nt: TGCGCCAGCAACCGACAAGCGGGGGCCTACGAGCAGTACTTC
abundance: NA; d_gene: NA; v_gene: TRBV20-1; j_gene: TRBJ2-7; CDR3aa: CSAQAGSSYNEQYF; CDR3nt: TGCAGTGCCCAGGCGGGCTCCTCCTACAACGAGCAGTACTTC
abundance: few; d_gene: NA; v_gene: TRBV3-1; j_gene: TRBJ1-2; CDR3aa: CASSQGPEGYGYTF; CDR3nt: TGTGCCAGCAGCCAAGGACCAGAGGGCTATGGCTACACCTTC
abundance: many; d_gene: TRBD1; v_gene: TRBV20-1; j_gene: TRBJ1-2; CDR3aa: CSASPGTGDYGYTF; CDR3nt: TGCAGTGCCTCCCCCGGGACAGGGGACTATGGCTACACCTTC
abundance: NA; d_gene: NA; v_gene: TRBV10-3; j_gene: TRBJ2-7; CDR3aa: CAISAQDDYEQYF; CDR3nt: TGTGCCATCAGCGCCCAGGACGATTACGAGCAGTACTTC
abundance: many; d_gene: NA; v_gene: TRBV5-1; j_gene: TRBJ2-7; CDR3aa: CASSSGGSYEQYF; CDR3nt: TGCGCCAGCAGCTCTGGTGGGTCCTACGAGCAGTACTTC
abundance: many; d_gene: NA; v_gene: TRBV6-6; j_gene: TRBJ1-1; CDR3aa: CASKLRREMNTEAFF; CDR3nt: TGTGCCAGCAAATTACGTCGGGAGATGAACACTGAAGCTTTCTTT
abundance: many; d_gene: NA; v_gene: TRBV10-2; j_gene: TRBJ2-5; CDR3aa: CASSADAGQETQYF; CDR3nt: TGCGCCAGCTCGGCAGATGCGGGTCAAGAGACCCAGTACTTC
abundance: medium-sized; d_gene: NA; v_gene: TRBV20-1; j_gene: TRBJ1-1; CDR3aa: CSARDPGTGWKEAFF; CDR3nt: TGCAGTGCTAGAGATCCGGGCACAGGGTGGAAGGAAGCTTTCTTT
abundance: many; d_gene: NA; v_gene: TRBV5-6; j_gene: TRBJ2-2; CDR3aa: CASRVGRVNTGELFF; CDR3nt: TGTGCCAGCCGGGTAGGGCGAGTGAACACCGGGGAGCTGTTTTTT
abundance: many; d_gene: TRBD1; v_gene: TRBV20-1; j_gene: TRBJ2-7; CDR3aa: CSATWTGTSSYEQYF; CDR3nt: TGCAGTGCTACCTGGACAGGAACGAGCTCCTACGAGCAGTACTTC
abundance: NA; d_gene: NA; v_gene: TRBV12-3/TRBV12-4; j_gene: TRBJ1-2; CDR3aa: CASNLRGANYGYTF; CDR3nt: TGTGCCAGCAACCTAAGGGGAGCTAACTATGGCTACACCTTC
abundance: NA; d_gene: NA; v_gene: TRBV2; j_gene: TRBJ2-3; CDR3aa: CAISILTDMQYF; CDR3nt: TGTGCCATCAGTATCCTAACAGATATGCAGTATTTT
abundance: many; d_gene: NA; v_gene: TRBV7-2; j_gene: TRBJ2-1; CDR3aa: CASSLGPGWNNEQFF; CDR3nt: TGTGCCAGCAGCTTAGGCCCGGGCTGGAATAATGAGCAGTTCTTC
abundance: many; d_gene: TRBD1; v_gene: TRBV25-1; j_gene: TRBJ2-3; CDR3aa: CASSPGQGYTDTQYF; CDR3nt: TGTGCCAGCAGCCCGGGACAGGGATACACAGATACGCAGTATTTT
abundance: few; d_gene: NA; v_gene: TRBV20-1; j_gene: TRBJ2-7; CDR3aa: CSASSTGRSDEQYF; CDR3nt: TGCAGTGCTAGTAGTACAGGGAGGTCGGACGAGCAGTACTTC
abundance: many; d_gene: TRBD2; v_gene: TRBV14; j_gene: TRBJ2-5; CDR3aa: CASSRPGTNQETQYF; CDR3nt: TGTGCCAGCAGCCGACCCGGGACTAACCAAGAGACCCAGTACTTC
abundance: many; d_gene: TRBD1; v_gene: TRBV20-1; j_gene: TRBJ2-3; CDR3aa: CSARPGTGDTDTQYF; CDR3nt: TGCAGTGCTAGACCCGGGACAGGGGACACAGATACGCAGTATTTT
abundance: many; d_gene: NA; v_gene: TRBV20-1; j_gene: TRBJ2-3; CDR3aa: CSARDQGHTSTDTQYF; CDR3nt: TGCAGTGCTAGAGACCAGGGGCATACCAGCACAGATACGCAGTATTTT
abundance: NA; d_gene: NA; v_gene: TRBV7-9; j_gene: TRBJ1-4; CDR3aa: CASSLRRGGGEKLFF; CDR3nt: TGTGCCAGCAGCTTACGTCGGGGGGGGGGTGAAAAACTGTTTTTT
abundance: NA; d_gene: NA; v_gene: TRBV5-5; j_gene: TRBJ2-5; CDR3aa: CASSFYICSARVVGARETQYF; CDR3nt: NA
abundance: many; d_gene: NA; v_gene: TRBV18; j_gene: TRBJ2-7; CDR3aa: CASSPQNWGDEQYF; CDR3nt: TGTGCCAGCTCACCTCAGAACTGGGGGGATGAGCAGTACTTC
abundance: medium-sized; d_gene: TRBD1; v_gene: TRBV5-1; j_gene: TRBJ2-5; CDR3aa: CASSQGQQQETQYF; CDR3nt: TGCGCCAGCAGCCAGGGACAGCAACAAGAGACCCAGTACTTC
abundance: medium-sized; d_gene: NA; v_gene: TRBV18; j_gene: TRBJ1-3; CDR3aa: CASERDNSGNTIYF; CDR3nt: TGTGCCAGCGAACGGGACAACTCTGGAAACACCATATATTTT
abundance: NA; d_gene: NA; v_gene: TRBV20-1; j_gene: TRBJ2-3; CDR3aa: CSASALPRSTSSDTQYF; CDR3nt: TGCAGTGCTAGTGCCCTCCCACGTAGCACCTCGAGCGATACGCAGTATTTT
abundance: medium-sized; d_gene: NA; v_gene: TRBV6-6; j_gene: TRBJ2-3; CDR3aa: CASSGSSQLDTQYF; CDR3nt: TGTGCCAGCAGTGGGTCCTCGCAGTTAGATACGCAGTATTTT
abundance: many; d_gene: TRBD2; v_gene: TRBV20-1; j_gene: TRBJ2-7; CDR3aa: CSAQPGTSSNIDEQYF; CDR3nt: TGCAGTGCCCAGCCCGGGACTAGCAGTAATATTGACGAGCAGTACTTC
abundance: NA; d_gene: NA; v_gene: TRBV5-1; j_gene: TRBJ2-7; CDR3aa: CASSLLDRLGEQYF; CDR3nt: TGCGCCAGCAGCCTCTTAGACAGGTTAGGAGAGCAGTACTTC
abundance: NA; d_gene: NA; v_gene: TRBV11-2; j_gene: TRBJ2-2; CDR3aa: CASSLANLNTGELFF; CDR3nt: TGTGCCAGCAGCTTAGCCAACTTGAACACCGGGGAGCTGTTTTTT
abundance: few; d_gene: NA; v_gene: TRBV5-1; j_gene: TRBJ2-2; CDR3aa: CASSLAETRNGELFF; CDR3nt: TGCGCCAGCAGCTTGGCCGAGACTAGGAACGGGGAGCTGTTTTTT
abundance: NA; d_gene: TRBD2; v_gene: TRBV5-1; j_gene: TRBJ2-1; CDR3aa: CASSAGTSGGVIEQFF; CDR3nt: TGCGCCAGCAGTGCCGGGACTAGCGGGGGGGTGATTGAGCAGTTCTTC
abundance: many; d_gene: TRBD2; v_gene: TRBV20-1; j_gene: TRBJ2-5; CDR3aa: CSASERGGLRETQYF; CDR3nt: TGCAGTGCTAGTGAGCGGGGGGGCCTAAGAGAGACCCAGTACTTC
abundance: NA; d_gene: TRBD1; v_gene: TRBV7-2; j_gene: TRBJ2-2; CDR3aa: CANTRRPWTGSLRLTEELFF; CDR3nt: TGTGCCAACACCCGAAGACCCTGGACAGGGAGCCTTAGGTTGACCGAGGAGCTGTTTTTT
abundance: medium-sized; d_gene: NA; v_gene: TRBV27; j_gene: TRBJ2-1; CDR3aa: CASSLGSTSSYNEQFF; CDR3nt: TGTGCCAGCAGTTTAGGATCTACCAGCTCCTACAATGAGCAGTTCTTC
abundance: NA; d_gene: TRBD1; v_gene: TRBV29-1; j_gene: TRBJ1-2; CDR3aa: CSVGAPGQGAVGGGYTF; CDR3nt: TGCAGCGTTGGAGCACCGGGACAGGGGGCCGTAGGGGGTGGCTACACCTTC
abundance: many; d_gene: NA; v_gene: TRBV12-3/TRBV12-4; j_gene: TRBJ2-1; CDR3aa: CASSLIGQDEQFF; CDR3nt: TGTGCCAGCAGTTTGATCGGCCAGGATGAGCAGTTCTTC
abundance: NA; d_gene: NA; v_gene: TRBV20-1; j_gene: TRBJ2-3; CDR3aa: CSAGRGTDTQYF; CDR3nt: TGCAGTGCTGGCAGGGGCACAGATACGCAGTATTTT
abundance: many; d_gene: NA; v_gene: TRBV7-3; j_gene: TRBJ2-7; CDR3aa: CASSLVSGGEQYF; CDR3nt: TGTGCCAGCAGCTTAGTCTCGGGTGGCGAGCAGTACTTC
abundance: few; d_gene: NA; v_gene: TRBV5-1; j_gene: TRBJ2-1; CDR3aa: CASSLVGPPDNEQFF; CDR3nt: TGCGCCAGCAGCTTGGTGGGACCCCCAGACAATGAGCAGTTCTTC
abundance: many; d_gene: NA; v_gene: TRBV20-1; j_gene: TRBJ2-1; CDR3aa: CSAWGLGGYNEQFF; CDR3nt: TGCAGTGCTTGGGGTCTCGGCGGTTACAATGAGCAGTTCTTC
abundance: many; d_gene: NA; v_gene: TRBV20-1; j_gene: TRBJ2-1; CDR3aa: CSARDLGDPGHNEQFF; CDR3nt: TGCAGTGCTAGAGATCTGGGGGACCCCGGACACAATGAGCAGTTCTTC
abundance: NA; d_gene: TRBD1; v_gene: TRBV29-1; j_gene: TRBJ1-5; CDR3aa: CSARQGAGFNQPQHF; CDR3nt: TGCAGCGCTAGACAGGGGGCTGGTTTCAATCAGCCCCAGCATTTT
abundance: many; d_gene: NA; v_gene: TRBV10-3; j_gene: TRBJ2-7; CDR3aa: CAISEQGAYEQYF; CDR3nt: TGTGCCATCAGTGAACAGGGCGCCTACGAGCAGTACTTC
abundance: many; d_gene: TRBD2; v_gene: TRBV6-6; j_gene: TRBJ2-7; CDR3aa: CASITRGLAGGSASYEQYF; CDR3nt: TGTGCCAGCATTACTAGAGGACTAGCGGGAGGGTCCGCCTCCTACGAGCAGTACTTC